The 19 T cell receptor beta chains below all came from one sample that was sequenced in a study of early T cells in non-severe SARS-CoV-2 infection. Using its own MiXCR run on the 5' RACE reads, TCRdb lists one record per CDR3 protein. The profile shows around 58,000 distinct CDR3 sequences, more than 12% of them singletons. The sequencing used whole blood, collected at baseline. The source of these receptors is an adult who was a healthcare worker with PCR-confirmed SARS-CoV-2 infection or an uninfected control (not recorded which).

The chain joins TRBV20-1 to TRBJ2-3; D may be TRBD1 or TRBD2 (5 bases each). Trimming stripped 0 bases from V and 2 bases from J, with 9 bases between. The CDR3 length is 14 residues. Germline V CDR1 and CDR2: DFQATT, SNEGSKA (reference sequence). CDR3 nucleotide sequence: TGCAGTGCTAGAGATCGGGACCTCACAGATACGCAGTATTTT. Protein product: CSARDRDLTDTQYF.

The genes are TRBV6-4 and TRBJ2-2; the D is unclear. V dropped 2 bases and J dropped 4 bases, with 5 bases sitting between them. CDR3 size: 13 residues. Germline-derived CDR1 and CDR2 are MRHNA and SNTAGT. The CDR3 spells CASSDRLTGELFF. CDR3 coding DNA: TGTGCCAGCAGTGACAGACTCACCGGGGAGCTGTTTTTT.

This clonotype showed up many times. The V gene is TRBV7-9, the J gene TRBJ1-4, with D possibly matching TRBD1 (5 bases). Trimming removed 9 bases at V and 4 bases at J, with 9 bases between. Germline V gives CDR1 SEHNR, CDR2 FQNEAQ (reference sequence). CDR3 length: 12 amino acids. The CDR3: CASRRGNEKLFF. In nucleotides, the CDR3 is TGTGCCAGTCGGAGGGGTAATGAAAAACTGTTTTTT. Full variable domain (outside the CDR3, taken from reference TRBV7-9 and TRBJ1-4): DTGVSQNPRHKITKRGQNVTFRCDPISEHNRLYWYRQTLGQGPEFLTYFQNEAQLEKSRLLSDRFSAERPKGSFSTLEIQRTEQGDSAMYLCASRRGNEKLFFGSGTQLSVL.

The CDR3, as DNA: TGTGCCAGCACCCTAACATCAGGGGGCACCGGGGAGCTGTTTTTT. Its protein product is CASTLTSGGTGELFF. The chain carries TRBV12-3 or TRBV12-4 and TRBJ2-2; TRBD1 matches at 7 bases. The V and J ends lost 7 bases and 4 bases, in that order; junction bases with no gene match: 9. This CDR3 is 15 amino acids long.

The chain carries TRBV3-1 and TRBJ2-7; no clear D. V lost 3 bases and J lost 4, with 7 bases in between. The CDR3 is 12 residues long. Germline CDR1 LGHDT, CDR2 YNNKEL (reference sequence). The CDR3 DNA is TGTGCCAGCAGCCAGGGTCGGTACGAGCAGTACTTC. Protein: CASSQGRYEQYF.

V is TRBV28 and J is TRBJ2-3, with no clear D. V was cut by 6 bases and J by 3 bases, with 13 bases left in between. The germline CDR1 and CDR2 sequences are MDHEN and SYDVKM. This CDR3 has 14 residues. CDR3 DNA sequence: TGTGCCAGCAGACCCAGTTGGGATACAGATACGCAGTATTTT. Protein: CASRPSWDTDTQYF.

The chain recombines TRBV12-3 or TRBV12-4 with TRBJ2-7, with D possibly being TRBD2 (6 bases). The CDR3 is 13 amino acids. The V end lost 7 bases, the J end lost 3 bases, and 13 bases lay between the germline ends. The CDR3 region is CASTRGTLYEQYF. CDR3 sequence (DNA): TGTGCCAGCACCCGGGGGACTCTCTACGAGCAGTACTTC.

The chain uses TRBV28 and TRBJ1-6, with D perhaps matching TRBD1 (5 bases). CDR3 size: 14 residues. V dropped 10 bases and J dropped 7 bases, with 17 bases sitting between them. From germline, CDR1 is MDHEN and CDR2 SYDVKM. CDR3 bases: TGTGCCAAGCCCGTCCGGGACGGAAATTCACCCCTCCACTTT. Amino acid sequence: CAKPVRDGNSPLHF. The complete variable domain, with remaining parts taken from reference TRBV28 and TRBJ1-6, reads DVKVTQSSRYLVKRTGEKVFLECVQDMDHENMFWYRQDPGLGLRLIYFSYDVKMKEKGDIPEGYSVSREKKERFSLILESASTNQTSMYLCAKPVRDGNSPLHFGNGTRLTVT.

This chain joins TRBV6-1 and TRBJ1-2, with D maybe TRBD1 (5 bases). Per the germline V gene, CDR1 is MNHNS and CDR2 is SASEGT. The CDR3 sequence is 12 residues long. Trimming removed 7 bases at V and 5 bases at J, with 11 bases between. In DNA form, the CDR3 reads TGTGCCAGCATTGGGACGGCGTATGGCTACACCTTC. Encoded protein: CASIGTAYGYTF.

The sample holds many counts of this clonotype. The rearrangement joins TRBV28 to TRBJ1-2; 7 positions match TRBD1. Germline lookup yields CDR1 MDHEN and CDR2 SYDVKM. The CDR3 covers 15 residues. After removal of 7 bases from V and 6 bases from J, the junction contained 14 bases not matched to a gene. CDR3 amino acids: CASIPRGQGIHGYTF. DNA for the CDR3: TGTGCCAGCATCCCAAGGGGGCAGGGAATCCATGGCTACACCTTC.

CDR3 nucleotides: TGCAGCGTTGAACTAGCGGACTCCTACGAGCAGTACTTC. As protein: CSVELADSYEQYF. The chain recombines TRBV29-1 with TRBJ2-7; 7 nucleotides match TRBD2. The length of the CDR3 is 13 residues. V shed 2 bases and J 0 bases; nucleotides not matched to a gene: 1. CDR1 and CDR2 from the germline V gene are SQVTM and ANQGSEA.

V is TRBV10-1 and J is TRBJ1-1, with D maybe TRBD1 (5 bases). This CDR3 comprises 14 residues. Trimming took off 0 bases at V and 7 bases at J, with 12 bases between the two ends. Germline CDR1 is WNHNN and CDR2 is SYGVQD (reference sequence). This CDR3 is CASSESGGISEAFF. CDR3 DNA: TGCGCCAGCAGTGAGTCCGGGGGAATAAGTGAAGCTTTCTTT.

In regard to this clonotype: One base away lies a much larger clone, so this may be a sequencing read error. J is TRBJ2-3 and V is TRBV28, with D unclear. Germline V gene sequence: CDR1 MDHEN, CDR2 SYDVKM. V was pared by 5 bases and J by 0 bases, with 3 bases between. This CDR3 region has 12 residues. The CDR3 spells CASSRSTDTQYF. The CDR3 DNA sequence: TGTGCCAGCAGTCGGAGCACAGATACGCAGTATTTT. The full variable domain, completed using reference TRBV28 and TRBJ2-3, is DVKVTQSSRYLVKRTGEKVFLECVQDMDHENMFWYRQDPGLGLRLIYFSYDVKMKEKGDIPEGYSVSREKKERFSLILESASTNQTSMYLCASSRSTDTQYFGPGTRLTVL.

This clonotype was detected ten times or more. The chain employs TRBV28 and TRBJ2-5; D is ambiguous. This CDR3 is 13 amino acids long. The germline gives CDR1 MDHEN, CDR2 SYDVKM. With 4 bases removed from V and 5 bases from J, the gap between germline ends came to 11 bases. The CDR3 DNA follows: TGTGCCAGCAGTTCCCTCGACGGGGAGACCCAGTACTTC. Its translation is CASSSLDGETQYF.

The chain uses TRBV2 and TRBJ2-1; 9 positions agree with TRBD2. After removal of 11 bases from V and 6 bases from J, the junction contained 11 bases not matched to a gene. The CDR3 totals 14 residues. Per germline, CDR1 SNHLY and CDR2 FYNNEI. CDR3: CASMELAGPNEQFF. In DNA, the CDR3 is TGTGCCTCCATGGAACTAGCGGGTCCCAATGAGCAGTTCTTC.

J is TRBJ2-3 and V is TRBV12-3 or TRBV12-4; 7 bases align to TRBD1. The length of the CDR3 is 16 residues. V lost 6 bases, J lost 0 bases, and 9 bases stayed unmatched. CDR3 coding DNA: TGTGCCAGCAGAGCTGTGACAGGGACGAGCACAGATACGCAGTATTTT. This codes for CASRAVTGTSTDTQYF.

CDR3 sequence reads: CAISPGQLSSGANVLTF. The DNA of the CDR3 is TGTGCCATCAGCCCGGGACAGCTAAGCTCTGGGGCCAACGTCCTGACTTTC. The rearrangement links TRBV10-3 to TRBJ2-6, with TRBD1 identical over 7 bases. Germline CDR1 and CDR2: ENHRY and SYGVKD. Losses at the gene ends were 6 bases for V and 0 bases for J; bases not matched to a gene: 8. The CDR3 spans 17 residues.

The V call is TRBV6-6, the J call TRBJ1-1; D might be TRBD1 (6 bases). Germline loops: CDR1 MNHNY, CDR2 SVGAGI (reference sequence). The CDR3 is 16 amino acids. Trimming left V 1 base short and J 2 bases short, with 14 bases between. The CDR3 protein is CASSYWQGHPNTEAFF. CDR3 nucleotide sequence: TGTGCCAGCAGTTACTGGCAGGGGCACCCAAACACTGAAGCTTTCTTT.

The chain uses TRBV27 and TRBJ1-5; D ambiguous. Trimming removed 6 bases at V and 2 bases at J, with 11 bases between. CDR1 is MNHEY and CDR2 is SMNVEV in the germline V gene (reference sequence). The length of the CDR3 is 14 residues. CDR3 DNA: TGTGCCAGCAGCTCATCCCATGGCAATCAGCCCCAGCATTTT. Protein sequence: CASSSSHGNQPQHF.